This entry is about one T cell receptor (beta chain). The record originates from a study of T cell responses to AZD1222 COVID-19 vaccine. Repertoires were generated with immunoSEQ multiplex PCR, while TCRdb's copy carries only in-frame clones and drops some. Of approximately 200,000 clones detected, roughly nine tenths appear once; the ten largest clones hold 3% to 4%. The V segment lost 4 bases and the J segment 6 bases; nucleotides outside the gene matches: 7. CDR3 length: 16 amino acids. Germline CDR1 reads SGHRS; CDR2 reads YFSETQ. V and J are TRBV5-1 and TRBJ2-1; 13 nucleotides match TRBD2. The receptor was derived from an adult who received the AZD1222 COVID-19 vaccine. Here the sequenced sample was peripheral blood, taken 28 days after the second AZD1222 dose. This chain's CDR3 is CASSPGTSGKGNEQFF. The CDR3 bases are TGCGCCAGCAGCCCCGGGACTAGCGGGAAGGGCAATGAGCAGTTCTTC. The variable domain in full, with the rest retrieved from reference TRBV5-1 and TRBJ2-1, is KAGVTQTPRYLIKTRGQQVTLSCSPISGHRSVSWYQQTPGQGLQFLFEYFSETQRNKGNFPGRFSGRQFSNSRSEMNVSTLELGDSALYLCASSPGTSGKGNEQFFGPGTRLTVL.